These 2 T cell receptor beta chains share one sample of origin, sequenced in a study of regulatory T cells in long-lasting Graves disease. Arm-PCR with iRepertoire HTBI primers amplified the CDR3 regions for these TCR beta libraries. TCRdb processed the multiplex PCR reads anew with MiXCR; each CDR3 protein has one entry. The sample includes around 510,000 distinct CDR3 sequences, around 21% of them seen just once. Time point meaning: persistent/refractory GD, antithyroid drugs over 5 years with positive TRAb. From RNA extracted from PBMCs, the TCR library was made. The sample here was peripheral blood mononuclear cells (PBMCs), taken when the disease was refractory, from a patient treated with antithyroid drugs. The origin of the receptors is a female donor with Graves disease.

The sample holds many counts of this clonotype. J is TRBJ1-2 and V is TRBV28; D perhaps matches TRBD1 (6 bases). CDR3 length: 17 residues. V was shortened by 10 bases and J by 0 bases, with 24 bases between the two germline ends. Germline assignment: CDR1 MDHEN and CDR2 SYDVKM. This CDR3 is CATHRLQGFLTNYGYTF. CDR3 nucleotides: TGTGCCACCCACCGCTTACAGGGTTTTTTGACTAACTATGGCTACACCTTC.

Many counts were recorded for this clonotype. V is TRBV27 and J is TRBJ2-7; a possible D gene is TRBD2 (6 bases). V was trimmed by 3 bases and J by 5 bases, leaving 29 bases between them. Germline V gives CDR1 MNHEY, CDR2 SMNVEV (reference sequence). The CDR3 runs to 19 residues. CDR3 region: CASSFGVRFGGRPPNEQYF. In DNA, the CDR3 is TGTGCCAGCAGTTTTGGGGTTCGTTTCGGGGGACGACCCCCTAACGAGCAGTACTTC.